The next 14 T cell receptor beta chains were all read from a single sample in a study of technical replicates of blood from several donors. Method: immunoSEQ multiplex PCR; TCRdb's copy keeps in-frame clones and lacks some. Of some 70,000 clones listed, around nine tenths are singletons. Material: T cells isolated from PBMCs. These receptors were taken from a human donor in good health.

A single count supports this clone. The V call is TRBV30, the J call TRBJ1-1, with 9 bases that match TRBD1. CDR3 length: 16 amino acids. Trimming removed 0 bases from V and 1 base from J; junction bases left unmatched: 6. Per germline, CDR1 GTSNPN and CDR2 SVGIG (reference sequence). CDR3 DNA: TGTGCCTGGAGTGTCTTATGGGGACAGGGGAACACTGAAGCTTTCTTT. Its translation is CAWSVLWGQGNTEAFF. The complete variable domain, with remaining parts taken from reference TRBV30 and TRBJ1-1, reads SQTIHQWPATLVQPVGSPLSLECTVEGTSNPNLYWYRQAAGRGLQLLFYSVGIGQISSEVPQNLSASRPQDRQFILSSKKLLLSDSGFYLCAWSVLWGQGNTEAFFGQGTRLTVV.

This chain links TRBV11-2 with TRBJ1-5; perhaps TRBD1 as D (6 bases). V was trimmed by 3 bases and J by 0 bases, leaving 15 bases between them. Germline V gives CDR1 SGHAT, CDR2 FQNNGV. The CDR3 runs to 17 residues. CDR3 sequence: CASSLFRGHTSNQPQHF. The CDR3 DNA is TGTGCCAGCAGCTTGTTTAGGGGACACACTAGCAATCAGCCCCAGCATTTT.

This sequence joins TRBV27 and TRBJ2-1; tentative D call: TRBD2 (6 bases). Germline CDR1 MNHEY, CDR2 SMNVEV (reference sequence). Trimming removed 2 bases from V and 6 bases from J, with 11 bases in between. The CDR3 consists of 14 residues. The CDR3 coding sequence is TGTGCCAGCAGTTTAAGGGGACTGCTCAATGAGCAGTTCTTC. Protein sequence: CASSLRGLLNEQFF.

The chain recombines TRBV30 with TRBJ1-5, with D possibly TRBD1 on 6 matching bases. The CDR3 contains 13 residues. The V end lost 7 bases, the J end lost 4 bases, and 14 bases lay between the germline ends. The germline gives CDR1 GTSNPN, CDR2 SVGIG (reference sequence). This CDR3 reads CAFQHRENQPQHF. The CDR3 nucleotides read TGTGCCTTTCAACACAGGGAGAATCAGCCCCAGCATTTT.

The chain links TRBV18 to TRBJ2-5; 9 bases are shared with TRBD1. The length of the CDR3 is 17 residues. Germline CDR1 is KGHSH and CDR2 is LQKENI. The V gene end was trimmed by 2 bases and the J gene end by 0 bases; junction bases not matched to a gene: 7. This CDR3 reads CASSPTVGTGNQETQYF. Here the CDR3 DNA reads TGTGCCAGCTCACCAACTGTGGGGACAGGGAACCAAGAGACCCAGTACTTC.

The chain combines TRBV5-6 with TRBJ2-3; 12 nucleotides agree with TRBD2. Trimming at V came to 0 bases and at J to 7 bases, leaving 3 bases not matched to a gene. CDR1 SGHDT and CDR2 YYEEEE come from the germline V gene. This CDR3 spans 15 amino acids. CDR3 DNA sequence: TGTGCCAGCAGCTTGGGACTAGCGGGAGCTAATACGCAGTATTTT. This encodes CASSLGLAGANTQYF.

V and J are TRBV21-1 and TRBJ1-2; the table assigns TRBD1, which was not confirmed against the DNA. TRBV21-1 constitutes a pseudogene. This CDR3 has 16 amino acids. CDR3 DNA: TGTGCCAGCAGCAAATTAAGGCTGGGACAGGGATATGGCTACACCTTC. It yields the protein CASSKLRLGQGYGYTF.

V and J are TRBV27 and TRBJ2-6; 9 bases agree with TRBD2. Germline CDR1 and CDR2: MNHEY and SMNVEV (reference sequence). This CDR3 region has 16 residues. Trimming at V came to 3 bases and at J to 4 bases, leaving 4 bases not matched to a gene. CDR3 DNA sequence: TGTGCCAGCAGTTTCCTAGCGGGACTAGGGGCCAACGTCCTGACTTTC. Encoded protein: CASSFLAGLGANVLTF.

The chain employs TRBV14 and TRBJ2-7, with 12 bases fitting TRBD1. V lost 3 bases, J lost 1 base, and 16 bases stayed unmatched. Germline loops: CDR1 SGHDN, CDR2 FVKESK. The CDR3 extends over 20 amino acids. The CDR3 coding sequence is TGTGCCAGCAGCCAGGGGACAGGGGGCTTAATTAGCGGGAGATCCTACGAGCAGTACTTC. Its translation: CASSQGTGGLISGRSYEQYF. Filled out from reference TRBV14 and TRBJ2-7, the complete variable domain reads EAGVTQFPSHSVIEKGQTVTLRCDPISGHDNLYWYRRVMGKEIKFLLHFVKESKQDESGMPNNRFLAERTGGTYSTLKVQPAELEDSGVYFCASSQGTGGLISGRSYEQYFGPGTRLTVT.

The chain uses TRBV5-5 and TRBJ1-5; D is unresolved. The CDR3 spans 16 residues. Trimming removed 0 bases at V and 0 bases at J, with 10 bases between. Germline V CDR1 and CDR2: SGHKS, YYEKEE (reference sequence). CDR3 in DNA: TGTGCCAGCAGCTTGGAGGCGGCCTATAGCAATCAGCCCCAGCATTTT. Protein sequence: CASSLEAAYSNQPQHF.

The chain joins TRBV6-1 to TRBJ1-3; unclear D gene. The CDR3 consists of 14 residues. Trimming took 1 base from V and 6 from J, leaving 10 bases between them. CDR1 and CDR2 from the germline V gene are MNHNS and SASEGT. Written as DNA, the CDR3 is TGTGCCAGCAGTGAAGTGGTTTACTTAAACACCATATATTTT. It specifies CASSEVVYLNTIYF.

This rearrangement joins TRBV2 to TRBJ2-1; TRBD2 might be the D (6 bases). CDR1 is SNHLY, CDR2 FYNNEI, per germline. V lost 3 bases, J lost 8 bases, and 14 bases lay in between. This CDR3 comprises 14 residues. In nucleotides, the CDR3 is TGTGCCAGCAGTGAGGGGTGGGCTAGCGATGAGCAGTTCTTC. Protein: CASSEGWASDEQFF.

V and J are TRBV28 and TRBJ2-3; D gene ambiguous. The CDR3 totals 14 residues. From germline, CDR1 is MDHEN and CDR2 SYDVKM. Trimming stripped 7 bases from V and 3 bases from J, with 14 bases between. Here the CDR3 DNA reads TGTGCCAGCACAACCTCCCAGACTACAGATACGCAGTATTTT. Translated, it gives CASTTSQTTDTQYF.

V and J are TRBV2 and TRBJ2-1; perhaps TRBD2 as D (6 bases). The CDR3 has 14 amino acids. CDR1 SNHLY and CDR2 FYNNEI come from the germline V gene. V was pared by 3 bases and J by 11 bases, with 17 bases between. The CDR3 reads CASSDGGTSPKQFF. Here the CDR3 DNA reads TGTGCCAGCAGTGATGGGGGGACGTCACCCAAGCAGTTCTTC. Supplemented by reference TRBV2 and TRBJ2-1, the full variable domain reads EPEVTQTPSHQVTQMGQEVILRCVPISNHLYFYWYRQILGQKVEFLVSFYNNEISEKSEIFDDQFSVERPDGSNFTLKIRSTKLEDSAMYFCASSDGGTSPKQFFGPGTRLTVL.